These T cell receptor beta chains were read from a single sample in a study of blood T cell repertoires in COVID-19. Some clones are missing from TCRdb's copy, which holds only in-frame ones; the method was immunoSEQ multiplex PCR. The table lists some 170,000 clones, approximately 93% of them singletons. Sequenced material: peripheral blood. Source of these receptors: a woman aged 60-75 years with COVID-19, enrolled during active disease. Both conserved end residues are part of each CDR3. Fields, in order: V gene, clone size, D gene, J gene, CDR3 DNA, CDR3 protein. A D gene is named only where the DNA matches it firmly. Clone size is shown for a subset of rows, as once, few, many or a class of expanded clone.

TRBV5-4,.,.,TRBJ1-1,TGTGCCAGCAGCCAGGACAGGAACACTGAAGCTTTCTTT,CASSQDRNTEAFF
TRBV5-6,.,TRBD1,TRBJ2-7,TGTGCCAGCAGCCCAAACGCCCGACAGGGGATCTACGAGCAGTACTTC,CASSPNARQGIYEQYF
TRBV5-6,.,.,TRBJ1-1,TGTGCCAGCAGCCGGACAACCCTGAGTGGTGAAGCTTTCTTT,CASSRTTLSGEAFF
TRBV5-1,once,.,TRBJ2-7,TGCGCCAGCAGCTTGGCGGCAGGGAACGAGCAGTACTTC,CASSLAAGNEQYF
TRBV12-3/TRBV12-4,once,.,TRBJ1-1,TGTGCCAGCAGTGGGAGATGGGACACTGAAGCTTTCTTT,CASSGRWDTEAFF
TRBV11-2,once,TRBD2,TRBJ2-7,TGTGCCAGCAGCTTAGATCGCGGACTAGCGGGGGGTGGCCTGGAGCAGTACTTC,CASSLDRGLAGGGLEQYF
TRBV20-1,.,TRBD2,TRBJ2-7,TGCAGTGCTAGTCGGACTAGCGGAGCCTACGAGCAGTACTTC,CSASRTSGAYEQYF
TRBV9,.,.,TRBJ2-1,TGTGCCAGCAGCGTAGTGGCGGGTGAGCAGTTCTTC,CASSVVAGEQFF
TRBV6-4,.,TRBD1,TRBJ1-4,TGTGCCAGCAGTCCCGGACAGGGGGCTGCTAATGAAAAACTGTTTTTT,CASSPGQGAANEKLFF
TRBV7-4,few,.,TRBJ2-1,TGTGCCAGCCGGCACAGCTCCTACAATGAGCAGTTCTTC,CASRHSSYNEQFF
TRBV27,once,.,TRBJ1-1,TGTGCCAGCAGTCACTTGCCCTCACCCTCTTTCTTT,CASSHLPSPSFF
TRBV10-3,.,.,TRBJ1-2,TGTGCCATCAGTGAGTCGCGGGACCTTCGCCTCTATGGCTACACCTTC,CAISESRDLRLYGYTF
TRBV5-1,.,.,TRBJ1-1,TGCGCCAGCAGCCAACTACAGGCGTCGAACACTGAAGCTTTCTTT,CASSQLQASNTEAFF
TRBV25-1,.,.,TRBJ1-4,TGTGCCAGCAGGGTCAGGGAGGATGAAAAACTGTTTTTT,CASRVREDEKLFF
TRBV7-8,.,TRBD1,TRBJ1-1,TGTGCCAGCAGCGTCCGGGTCAGGGGGCGTCTTGAAGCTTTCTTT,CASSVRVRGRLEAFF
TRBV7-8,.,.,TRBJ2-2,TGTGCCAGCAGCTTAGGAATAAGTCTGCGGGGGCGAAACACCGGGGAGCTGTTTTTT,CASSLGISLRGRNTGELFF
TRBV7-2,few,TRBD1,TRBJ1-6,TGTGCCAGCAGACGACAGGGGTACAATTCACCCCTCCACTTT,CASRRQGYNSPLHF
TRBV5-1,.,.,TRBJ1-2,TGCGCCAGCAGCCCGGACAGAAACTATGGCTACACCTTC,CASSPDRNYGYTF
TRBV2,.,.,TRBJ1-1,TGTGCCAGCAAGGGGTTGGGGCTCGCTGAAGCTTTCTTT,CASKGLGLAEAFF
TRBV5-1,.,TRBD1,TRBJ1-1,TGCGCCAGCAGCCCAGGGACAGGGGTCGCCACTGAAGCTTTCTTT,CASSPGTGVATEAFF
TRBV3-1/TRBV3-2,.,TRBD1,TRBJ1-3,TGTGCCAGCAGTTTCAGACAGGGGTCTTCTGGAAACACCATATATTTT,CASSFRQGSSGNTIYF
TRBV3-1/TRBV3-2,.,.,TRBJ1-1,TGTGCCAGCAGCCCGAAAGGGAGGAACACTGAAGCTTTCTTT,CASSPKGRNTEAFF
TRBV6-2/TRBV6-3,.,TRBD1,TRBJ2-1,TGTGCCAGCAGTTCCTTCGACAGGGGGCGTTTCAATGAGCAGTTCTTC,CASSSFDRGRFNEQFF
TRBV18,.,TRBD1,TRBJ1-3,TGTGCCAGCTCTCAGACAGGGGACCTCATTTCGCGTCCTCAAAACACCATATATTTT,CASSQTGDLISRPQNTIYF
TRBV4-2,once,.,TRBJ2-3,TGTGCCAGCAGCCAAGCCACTATTACAGATACGCAGTATTTT,CASSQATITDTQYF
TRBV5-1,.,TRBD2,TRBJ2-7,TGCGCCAGCAGGGACGGACTAGCGGGGTTGAGCTCCTACGAGCAGTACTTC,CASRDGLAGLSSYEQYF
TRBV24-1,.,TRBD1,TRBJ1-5,TGTGCCCCAAAGACAGGGGGAACCACCTATAGCAATCAGCCCCAGCATTTT,CAPKTGGTTYSNQPQHF
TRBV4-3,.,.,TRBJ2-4,TGCGCCCCTACAGCGGGCCTCGAAAACATTCAGTACTTC,CAPTAGLENIQYF
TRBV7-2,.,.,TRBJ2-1,TGTGCCAGCAGCCCAGGACAGGTCGGGGGTGAGCAGTTCTTC,CASSPGQVGGEQFF
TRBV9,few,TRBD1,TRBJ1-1,TGTGCCAGCAGCCCAAGGACAGGGGTAGACACTGAAGCTTTCTTT,CASSPRTGVDTEAFF
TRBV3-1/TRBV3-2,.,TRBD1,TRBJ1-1,TGTGCCAGCAGACAGACAGGGAAGAACACTGAAGCTTTCTTT,CASRQTGKNTEAFF
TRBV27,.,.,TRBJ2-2,TGTGCCAGCAGTAAAGGGGGGAACACCGGGGAGCTGTTTTTT,CASSKGGNTGELFF
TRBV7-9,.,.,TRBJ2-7,TGTGCCAGCAGCTTAGGGGAGAACGAGCAGTACTTC,CASSLGENEQYF
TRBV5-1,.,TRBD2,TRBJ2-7,TGCGCCAGCAGCTTGGAAGCGGGGGGCCGGGGGAGCTCCTACGAGCAGTACTTC,CASSLEAGGRGSSYEQYF
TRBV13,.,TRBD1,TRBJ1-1,TGTGCCAGCAGCCCCGGTAGGGGGCCGAACACTGAAGCTTTCTTT,CASSPGRGPNTEAFF
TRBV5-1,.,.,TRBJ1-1,TGCGCCAGCAGCCCGCTACAGGGCTACAACACTGAAGCTTTCTTT,CASSPLQGYNTEAFF
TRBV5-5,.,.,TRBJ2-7,TGTGCCAGCAGCTTGGAGTTGGGGGGATTCTACTTC,CASSLELGGFYF
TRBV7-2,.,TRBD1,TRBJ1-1,TGTGCCAGCAGCTTACACAGGGGGAGAACTGAAGCTTTCTTT,CASSLHRGRTEAFF
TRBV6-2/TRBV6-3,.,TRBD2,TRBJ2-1,TGTGCCAGCAGTTCCCGAGCGGGGGGGCTCTACAATGAGCAGTTCTTC,CASSSRAGGLYNEQFF
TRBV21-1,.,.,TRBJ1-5,TGTGCCAGCAGCTCCAACAGGGGGCACAGCCAGCCCCAGCATTTT,CASSSNRGHSQPQHF
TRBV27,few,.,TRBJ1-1,TGTGCCAGCAGTTTAAGAGAGGGGGACAAAGCTTTCTTT,CASSLREGDKAFF
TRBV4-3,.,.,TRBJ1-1,TGCGCCAGCAGCCAAACAAGGAGGAACACTGAAGCTTTCTTT,CASSQTRRNTEAFF
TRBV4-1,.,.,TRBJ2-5,TGCGCCAGCAGCCCAATAGATCGAGAGACCCAGTACTTC,CASSPIDRETQYF
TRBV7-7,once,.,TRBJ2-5,TGTGCTAGCAGCCCCAGGGGATTAGAGACCCAGTACTTC,CASSPRGLETQYF